This T cell receptor beta chain was documented in a study of T cells in Graves' hyperthyroidism and ophthalmopathy (dated by TCRdb to between 2018 and 2021). Broadly, across the study: Peripheral blood was sampled at the time of initial diagnosis, prior to any treatment. To identify distinguishing TCR V-J signatures, a discovery cohort of 90 to 100 patients was used, comprising fewer than 45 with Graves' ophthalmopathy and around 57 with stable Graves' hyperthyroidism. Whether ophthalmopathy could be predicted prospectively was tested in an independent validation cohort made up of about 20 hyperthyroidism patients plus 17 patients who later progressed to ophthalmopathy. For training and testing, the roughly 93 patients in the discovery cohort were randomly divided in a 7:3 ratio. The study also compared thyroid tissue and blood T-cell repertoires from roughly 6 Graves' hyperthyroidism patients. After blood sampling, hyperthyroidism patients were treated with methimazole at a starting dose of 30 mg daily, and ophthalmopathy patients were treated with high-dose intravenous methylprednisolone. The paper reports TCR Vbeta CDR3 sequencing of over 120 peripheral blood samples: under 45 ophthalmopathy, fewer than 80 hyperthyroidism and around 17 progressor patients.

The research as a whole found: Blood samples also contained most of the expanded thyroid clonotypes (frequency above 0.001), which suggests that blood repertoires may reflect thyroid immune responses. No statistical method was used to fix the sample size in advance, and group allocation was not hidden from the investigators. In validation, the model predicted progression to ophthalmopathy with approximately 70% sensitivity and less than 75% specificity, a median of 6.5 months before onset. Ophthalmopathy was separated from stable hyperthyroidism by a 13 V-J signature model, with about 88% sensitivity and 81% to 82% specificity obtained in cross-validation and 80%/75% obtained in testing.

In the ophthalmopathy patients, disease was moderately to severely active, with a Clinical Activity Score of 3 or more, a NOSPECS grade of 4 or more, and a duration of less than 3 months. Patients with uncontrolled infections, other autoimmune diseases, pregnancy or lactation were excluded. Diagnoses were based on clinical symptoms, serum thyroxine and TRAb, thyroid ultrasound and orbital computed tomography. PBMCs were isolated from roughly 10 ml of fresh peripheral blood by Ficoll-Paque density gradient centrifugation. Trizol reagent was used to extract total RNA, and RNA quality was then checked on an Agilent 2100 Bioanalyzer. The CDR3 sequence holds 17 residues, the cysteine and phenylalanine included. Here the CDR3 DNA is all that survives: 51 bases in frame from base 1. For this chain, trimming is 5 bases at the V end and 2 bases at the J end, and the number of junction bases without a gene match is 7.

The TCR beta CDR3 regions were amplified from the RNA transcripts. For the first round of RT-PCR on the TCR CDR3, the HTBI primer set was used together with the Qiagen OneStep RT-PCR kit. Libraries were constructed in a second round of multiplex PCR, after which size selection and purification were performed. Sequencing of the libraries was done on an Illumina HiSeq2000 using paired-end 100 bp reads. The source study handled its data this way. SOAPnuke was used to process the raw data, throwing out any read that contained adapters or uncalled bases, had a mean Phred below 15, or lacked an exact constant-primer or identifier match. High-quality paired reads were merged with COPE v1.2.5, and unique nucleotide sequences were defined as clonotypes. MiTCR v1.1 was used to align the clonotypes against IMGT TRBV, TRBD and TRBJ reference segments. The analysis included only V-J combinations with a frequency above 0.0001, which together covered 98% to 99.2% of the repertoires. The TCS score was defined as F50 (clonal expansion) divided by E x V (chaos), with BLOSUM62-based TCRdist calculated between CDR3 peptides within each V-J. Welch's t-statistics and random forest reduced roughly 530 V-J features to around 14, which were used in a naive Bayes classifier (R e1071). The public reads were reanalyzed by TCRdb: fastp trimming at Q25, MiXCR alignment, in-frame beta chains only. When rows share a CDR3 protein, they turn into one entry using the most common DNA and genes. What appears here as the V and J calls and clone size reflects TCRdb's work, not the paper's. The sample records hundreds of thousands of distinct CDR3 sequences, 22% of which are singletons. The ten largest clones add up to 64% of the sample.

Worth noting for this clonotype: No antigen is known for it. Base qualities were left out, and no much larger clone turns up one base away.

This TCR came from a young man with Graves' ophthalmopathy. The sequence links TRBV12-3 or TRBV12-4 to TRBJ2-6; TRBD1 lines up with 9 middle nucleotides. The sample consisted of blood. CDR3 region: CASSRGTGLTGANVLTF. The DNA sequence follows: TGTGCCAGCAGTCGAGGGACAGGGCTTACTGGGGCCAACGTCCTGACTTTC.